These T cell receptor beta chains were read from a single sample in a study of cytomegalovirus exposure and HLA in healthy donors. Data came from immunoSEQ multiplex PCR; TCRdb stores just in-frame clones and leaves some out. The data hold about 110,000 clones, with over 60% observed a single time. Source material: PBMCs. All receptors come from a woman in her late teens or twenties in good health and CMV-seropositive. The CDR3 runs from the conserved cysteine through the conserved F or W. The D gene is left open where the match is weak. Rows may omit the clone size; those that give it use once, few, many or a size class.

CATARSVFQPQHF | TGTGCCACCGCGAGGTCGGTTTTTCAGCCCCAGCATTTT | NA | TRBJ1-5 | NA | TRBV2
CASNEQGVRETQYF | TGTGCCAGCAACGAACAGGGCGTACGCGAGACCCAGTACTTC | NA | TRBJ2-5 | NA | TRBV2
CARSPNRLTYTEAFF | TGTGCCAGAAGCCCCAACAGACTAACATACACTGAAGCTTTCTTT | NA | TRBJ1-1 | once | TRBV5-3
CASSRQGAGNTIYF | TGTGCCAGCAGCAGACAGGGGGCTGGAAACACCATATATTTT | TRBD1 | TRBJ1-3 | NA | TRBV28
CASSSLAGSSYNEQFF | TGCGCCAGCAGCTCTCTAGCGGGGAGCTCCTACAATGAGCAGTTCTTC | TRBD2 | TRBJ2-1 | few | TRBV5-1
CASSPEQPSTDTQYF | TGTGCCAGCAGTCCGGAACAGCCTAGCACAGATACGCAGTATTTT | NA | TRBJ2-3 | NA | TRBV2
CAWTPSGGTDTQYF | TGTGCCTGGACCCCTAGCGGCGGCACAGATACGCAGTATTTT | TRBD2 | TRBJ2-3 | few | TRBV30
CASTKSGSGDTQYF | TGTGCCAGCACAAAGAGCGGGAGCGGGGATACGCAGTATTTT | TRBD2 | TRBJ2-3 | NA | TRBV9
CASRDRGPITEAFF | TGTGCCAGCAGGGACAGGGGGCCGATCACTGAAGCTTTCTTT | TRBD1 | TRBJ1-1 | NA | TRBV6-1
CASSPGLAQTQYF | TGCGCCAGCAGCCCCGGACTGGCGCAGACCCAGTACTTC | NA | TRBJ2-5 | NA | TRBV4-1
CASSQVEEVGGYGYTF | TGCGCCAGCAGCCAAGTGGAGGAAGTGGGAGGCTATGGCTACACCTTC | NA | TRBJ1-2 | NA | TRBV4-1
CASSLGAGTFLYEQYF | TGTGCCAGCAGCTTAGGGGCCGGGACTTTCCTCTACGAGCAGTACTTC | NA | TRBJ2-7 | NA | TRBV7-2
CASSPGLAASGVLQYF | TGTGCCAGCTCACCCGGACTAGCGGCTAGTGGAGTACTACAGTATTTT | TRBD2 | TRBJ2-3 | NA | TRBV18
CASGGQKNTEAFF | TGTGCCAGCGGGGGACAGAAGAACACTGAAGCTTTCTTT | TRBD1 | TRBJ1-1 | NA | TRBV6-1
CAISLVLWGTSGSDEQFF | TGTGCCATCAGCTTGGTTTTGTGGGGGACTAGCGGGAGTGATGAGCAGTTCTTC | TRBD2 | TRBJ2-1 | NA | TRBV5-6
CASSLGGPGSATEAFF | TGTGCCAGCAGCTTAGGAGGGCCGGGGTCGGCCACTGAAGCTTTCTTT | NA | TRBJ1-1 | NA | TRBV11-3
CASSLGGQQETQYF | TGCGCCAGCAGCTTGGGTGGACAGCAAGAGACCCAGTACTTC | NA | TRBJ2-5 | NA | TRBV5-1
CASSHENTGGAYEQYF | TGCGCCAGCAGCCATGAAAACACAGGGGGCGCTTACGAGCAGTACTTC | TRBD1 | TRBJ2-7 | NA | TRBV4-1
CASSLAVPSLAFF | TGTGCCAGCAGCTTGGCGGTCCCGTCGTTAGCTTTCTTT | NA | TRBJ1-1 | NA | TRBV5-6
CASSRDRDDEQYF | TGTGCCAGCAGCCGGGACAGGGACGACGAGCAGTACTTC | TRBD1 | TRBJ2-7 | NA | TRBV2
CASSLSGGGPWYNEQFF | TGTGCCAGCAGCTTATCGGGGGGAGGGCCTTGGTACAATGAGCAGTTCTTC | TRBD2 | TRBJ2-1 | NA | TRBV7-9
CASSGRGQLKYNEQFF | TGTGCCAGCAGTGGGAGAGGACAGCTCAAGTACAATGAGCAGTTCTTC | NA | TRBJ2-1 | NA | TRBV6-1
CASSLAYPAEQYF | TGTGCCAGCAGCTTGGCCTATCCTGCCGAGCAGTACTTC | NA | TRBJ2-7 | NA | TRBV5-4
CASRRRGSTEAFF | TGTGCAAGTCGCCGGAGGGGCTCGACTGAAGCTTTCTTT | NA | TRBJ1-1 | NA | TRBV12-2
CASSERGWAQHF | TGTGCCAGCAGTGAAAGGGGATGGGCCCAGCATTTT | NA | TRBJ1-5 | NA | TRBV6-1
CATSSRGTNTDTQYF | TGTGCCACCAGCTCCCGTGGGACTAACACAGATACGCAGTATTTT | TRBD2 | TRBJ2-3 | NA | TRBV15
CASSLTGVYGYTF | TGCGCCAGCAGCTTAACAGGGGTCTATGGCTACACCTTC | TRBD1 | TRBJ1-2 | once | TRBV5-1
CASSFDRLAPSYEQYF | TGCGCCAGCAGCTTTGACAGGCTAGCTCCTAGCTACGAGCAGTACTTC | NA | TRBJ2-7 | NA | TRBV5-1
CASRRLATVADTQYF | TGTGCCAGCAGGAGACTAGCCACGGTGGCAGATACGCAGTATTTT | TRBD2 | TRBJ2-3 | NA | TRBV28
CASSPSGTAHYEQYF | TGTGCCAGCAGTCCTTCCGGGACAGCGCATTACGAGCAGTACTTC | TRBD1 | TRBJ2-7 | NA | TRBV27